One and the same sample provided the 24 T cell receptor beta chains below, sequenced in a study of a mutant IDH1 vaccine in newly diagnosed glioma. For these TCRs, the target antigens are not known. Assay: immunoSEQ multiplex PCR; the TCRdb copy retains only in-frame clones and omits some. The sample records fewer than 95,000 clones, 75% to 85% being singletons. The time point is: week 47, end of study. Every vaccine dose comprised 300 ug of mutant IDH1 20-mer peptide plus topical imiquimod. The sequenced sample was PBMCs, obtained from a glioma patient whose treatment included an IDH1 peptide vaccine. These receptors were taken from a middle-aged man with glioma.

V is TRBV6-6 and J is TRBJ2-2; tentative D call: TRBD2 (5 bases). There are 13 residues in the CDR3. The germline V gene encodes CDR1 MNHNY and CDR2 SVGAGI (reference sequence). Trimming removed 6 bases from V and 4 bases from J, with 9 bases in between. CDR3 protein: CASRALVTGELFF. For the CDR3, the DNA is TGTGCCAGCAGGGCACTAGTCACCGGGGAGCTGTTTTTT.

The sample holds one count of this clone. The junction and the germline gene differ at one end; a read error may be behind it. The chain uses TRBV7-7 and TRBJ2-3, with D perhaps TRBD1 or TRBD2 (7 bases each). CDR3 length: 13 residues. Germline lookup yields CDR1 SSHAT and CDR2 FNYEAQ (reference sequence). CDR3 sequence: CASSGRGGDTQYF. CDR3 DNA sequence: TGTGCTAGCAGCGGCAGGGGGGGCGATACGCAGTATTTT.

This sequence joins TRBV7-3 and TRBJ1-1; 7 nucleotides align to TRBD1. Germline trimming cut 3 bases from V and 1 base from J; bases unmatched to any gene: 11. Germline CDR1 is SGHTA and CDR2 is FQGTGA. There are 17 residues in the CDR3. The chain's CDR3 is CASSFNMIGTENTEAFF. The DNA of the CDR3 is TGTGCCAGCAGCTTTAATATGATAGGGACAGAGAACACTGAAGCTTTCTTT.

The CDR3 is CASNRRSYEQYF. The CDR3 DNA reads as TGTGCCAGCAACCGCAGGTCCTACGAGCAGTACTTC. The genes are TRBV2 and TRBJ2-7; D is unresolved. The CDR3 extends over 12 amino acids. The V end lost 7 bases, the J end lost 1 base, and 8 bases lay between the germline ends. Germline V CDR1 and CDR2: SNHLY, FYNNEI.

This sequence joins TRBV30 and TRBJ2-2, with D possibly matching TRBD1 (6 bases). CDR1 and CDR2 from the germline V gene are GTSNPN and SVGIG (reference sequence). CDR3 length: 13 residues. The V end lost 5 bases, the J end lost 3 bases, and 10 bases lay between the germline ends. The CDR3 coding sequence is TGTGCCTGGTACAGGGACGACACCGGGGAGCTGTTTTTT. As protein: CAWYRDDTGELFF.

This chain connects TRBV5-6 to TRBJ2-7, with 14 bases that match TRBD2. CDR1 and CDR2 (germline): SGHDT, YYEEEE. V dropped 4 bases and J dropped 3; count of bases not matched to a gene: 6. This CDR3 spans 16 amino acids. CDR3 loop: CASSGLAGGLVYEQYF. The CDR3 DNA reads as TGTGCCAGCAGCGGACTAGCGGGAGGCCTTGTCTACGAGCAGTACTTC.

The rearrangement uses TRBV27 and TRBJ2-1, with D possibly being TRBD2 (6 bases). Trimming took off 6 bases at V and 0 bases at J, with 18 bases between the two ends. In germline, CDR1 is MNHEY, CDR2 SMNVEV (reference sequence). The CDR3 spans 17 residues. In DNA, the CDR3 is TGTGCCAGCAGCCCCCTAGCGCACGCTAGCTCCTACAATGAGCAGTTCTTC. Residues: CASSPLAHASSYNEQFF.

The V gene is TRBV19, the J gene TRBJ2-5, with TRBD2 matching over 8 bases. V lost 6 bases to trimming and J lost 2 bases; unmatched junction nucleotides: 2. Germline CDR1 reads LNHDA; CDR2 reads SQIVND (reference sequence). CDR3 length: 13 residues. The CDR3 sequence is CASRVAGQETQYF. DNA for the CDR3: TGTGCCAGTAGAGTAGCGGGACAAGAGACCCAGTACTTC.

J is TRBJ2-7 and V is TRBV19; no clear D gene. The CDR3 has 13 residues. The V end lost 6 bases, the J end lost 1 base, and 10 bases lay between the germline ends. Germline V CDR1 and CDR2: LNHDA, SQIVND (reference sequence). This chain's CDR3 is CASRPTGSYEQYF. The CDR3 bases are TGTGCCAGTAGGCCGACCGGGTCCTACGAGCAGTACTTC.

This clone was detected a few times. The chain employs TRBV2 and TRBJ1-1; D unresolved. The CDR3 consists of 13 residues. The germline CDR1 and CDR2 sequences are SNHLY and FYNNEI. Trimming removed 1 base at V and 6 bases at J, with 9 bases between. The CDR3 spells CASSEGRGSEAFF. The CDR3 DNA reads TGTGCCAGCAGTGAAGGAAGAGGATCTGAAGCTTTCTTT.

The chain is built from TRBV9 and TRBJ2-2; D is perhaps TRBD1 (6 bases). CDR3 length equals 13 residues. The germline gives CDR1 SGDLS, CDR2 YYNGEE. V lost 7 bases to trimming and J lost 6 bases, with 13 bases between them. CDR3 DNA sequence: TGTGCCAGCGGGGCAGGGGCGTCCGGGGAGCTGTTTTTT. Encoded protein: CASGAGASGELFF.

This chain links TRBV7-2 with TRBJ2-5; 8 nucleotides match TRBD2. The V gene's germline CDR1 is SGHTA and CDR2 FQGNSA. V was pared by 5 bases and J by 5 bases, with 13 bases of the junction left unmatched. The CDR3 extends over 16 amino acids. CDR3 sequence: CASSPSLAGGGETQYF. CDR3 DNA sequence: TGTGCCAGCAGCCCTTCTTTGGCGGGGGGAGGGGAGACCCAGTACTTC.

This rearrangement joins TRBV19 to TRBJ2-7, with TRBD1 matching 10 bases. Trimming removed 3 bases from V and 3 bases from J; junction bases left unmatched: 8. Germline loops: CDR1 LNHDA, CDR2 SQIVND (reference sequence). The CDR3 covers 16 residues. The CDR3 reads CASSIGGDRGFYEQYF. For the CDR3, the DNA is TGTGCCAGTAGTATTGGCGGGGACAGGGGATTCTACGAGCAGTACTTC.

The V and J genes are TRBV5-5 and TRBJ1-5, with D unresolved. V was clipped by 0 bases and J by 6 bases, with 13 bases between them. The CDR3 totals 15 residues. Germline assignment: CDR1 SGHKS and CDR2 YYEKEE (reference sequence). The DNA of the CDR3 is TGTGCCAGCAGCTTGGTGGGTGGGTTCGGTCAGCCCCAGCATTTT. Its translation: CASSLVGGFGQPQHF.

This rearrangement joins TRBV9 to TRBJ2-5; 8 nucleotides align to TRBD2. The CDR3 runs to 14 residues. The germline V gene encodes CDR1 SGDLS and CDR2 YYNGEE. Trimming cost V 0 bases and J 5 bases; bases outside gene matches: 3. As DNA, the CDR3 is TGTGCCAGCAGCGTAGTGGCTAGCGGGGAGACCCAGTACTTC. It codes for CASSVVASGETQYF.

The chain couples TRBV4-3 to TRBJ1-4; unclear D gene. The CDR3 has 15 amino acids. V was shortened by 0 bases and J by 0 bases, with 5 bases between the two germline ends. The germline V gene has CDR1 LGHNA and CDR2 YSLEER. The CDR3 DNA reads TGCGCCAGCAGCCAAGACCGTGCAACTAATGAAAAACTGTTTTTT. It yields the protein CASSQDRATNEKLFF.

The chain links TRBV10-3 to TRBJ1-2; D unclear. The ends were cut back, 6 bases at V and 0 bases at J, with 17 bases in the middle. The CDR3 spans 16 residues. CDR1 and CDR2 from the germline V gene are ENHRY and SYGVKD. CDR3 in amino acids: CAISHPRLIPNYGYTF. DNA of the CDR3: TGTGCCATCAGCCACCCCAGGCTGATCCCTAACTATGGCTACACCTTC.

The rearrangement links TRBV6-5 to TRBJ1-2; D gene unclear. This CDR3 spans 14 amino acids. From germline, CDR1 is MNHEY and CDR2 SVGAGI. V shed 2 bases and J shed 5 bases, with 12 bases lying between them. The CDR3 coding sequence is TGTGCCAGCAGTTACGACACCTTGGGGTATGGCTACACCTTC. It is translated as CASSYDTLGYGYTF.

This clone was detected only once. In DNA form, the CDR3 reads TGTGCCAGCGCGGGAGTCCGCCTAGGGACCGGGGAGCTGTTTTTT. As protein: CASAGVRLGTGELFF. The chain is built from TRBV27 and TRBJ2-2; 7 bases are shared with TRBD2. Germline CDR1 reads MNHEY; CDR2 reads SMNVEV (reference sequence). The V and J ends lost 8 bases and 5 bases, in that order; junction bases with no gene match: 11. This CDR3 region has 15 residues.

The V and J genes are TRBV4-2 and TRBJ2-3; 7 nucleotides match TRBD2. The CDR3 extends over 17 amino acids. From germline, CDR1 is LGHNA and CDR2 YNFKEQ. After removal of 2 bases from V and 0 bases from J, the junction contained 8 bases not matched to a gene. CDR3 amino acids: CASSQSASGTSTDTQYF. The CDR3 DNA is TGTGCCAGCAGCCAAAGTGCGAGCGGGACTAGCACAGATACGCAGTATTTT.

This clone was counted a single time. This rearrangement joins TRBV4-2 to TRBJ2-3; D remains unclear. Germline V gives CDR1 LGHNA, CDR2 YNFKEQ. Between the trimmed V and J ends, which lost 0 bases and 0 bases, there was a span of 13 bases. The CDR3 is 17 amino acids. The CDR3 spells CASSQDLWVGSTDTQYF. CDR3 nucleotide sequence: TGTGCCAGCAGCCAAGATCTTTGGGTAGGGAGCACAGATACGCAGTATTTT.

The chain couples TRBV10-3 to TRBJ2-3; 14 bases are shared with TRBD2. Germline V gene sequence: CDR1 ENHRY, CDR2 SYGVKD. CDR3 length: 18 residues. J was trimmed by 3 bases and V by 0 bases; bases with no gene match: 5. The CDR3 DNA reads as TGTGCCATCAGTGAGTCGGTAGGGACTAGCGGGAGAACAGATACGCAGTATTTT. Translating it yields CAISESVGTSGRTDTQYF.

The chain recombines TRBV7-2 with TRBJ2-6, with 10 bases fitting TRBD1. V gave up 1 base and J gave up 1 base; unmatched junction bases: 4. The CDR3 extends over 18 amino acids. Germline V gene lookup returns CDR1 SGHTA and CDR2 FQGNSA. This CDR3 reads CASSLVPGQGSGANVLTF. For the CDR3, the DNA is TGTGCCAGCAGCTTAGTGCCGGGACAGGGGTCTGGGGCCAACGTCCTGACTTTC.

CDR3 in amino acids: CASSQAVSGYQETQYF. CDR3 nucleotide sequence: TGTGCCAGCAGCCAAGCCGTTAGCGGGTACCAAGAGACCCAGTACTTC. The chain links TRBV4-2 to TRBJ2-5; TRBD2 agrees at 7 bases. This CDR3 has 16 amino acids. The J segment lost 0 bases and the V segment lost 1 base, leaving 5 bases of the junction unmatched. Germline-derived CDR1 and CDR2 are LGHNA and YNFKEQ.